This is a list of T cell receptor beta chains from one sample in a study of T cell clonotyping in hematopoietic cell transplantation. Clones were read by immunoSEQ multiplex PCR, and TCRdb kept only the in-frame ones, dropping some. The table records about 7,000 clones, around 87% of them present only once. Sequenced here: PBMCs, sampled 100 days after allogeneic stem cell transplant. These receptors were obtained from a male patient aged 50 or older who had an allogeneic stem cell transplant from a related donor, so the T cells may come from the graft donor. Some clones in this sample may be carry-over from other donors' samples. Each CDR3 is given with its conserved first and last residue. D genes are given only for firm matches. Size values are once, few and many counts, or a class for expanded clones, and some rows have none.

CDR3 length,clone size,D gene,J gene,V gene,CDR3 DNA,CDR3 protein
15,-,-,TRBJ2-7,TRBV5-6,TGTGCCAGCAGCTTGTACAGGGAAACTTCCTACGAGCAGTACTTC,CASSLYRETSYEQYF
16,-,TRBD2,TRBJ2-7,TRBV5-1,TGCGCCAGCAGCTTGGGACTAGCGGGCCGGAACTACGAGCAGTACTTC,CASSLGLAGRNYEQYF
15,-,TRBD2,TRBJ2-3,TRBV10-3,TGTGCCATCACCCGGACTAGCGGGGCCACAGATACGCAGTATTTT,CAITRTSGATDTQYF
14,-,-,TRBJ2-7,TRBV25-1,TGTGCCAGCAGTGAATATAAAGGGATCAACGAGCAGTACTTC,CASSEYKGINEQYF
11,-,-,TRBJ1-4,TRBV30,TGTGCCCGGAGTACTGGGGGCACGCTGTTTTTT,CARSTGGTLFF
13,-,-,TRBJ2-1,TRBV7-9,TGTGCCAGCAGCTTAGTGGCCGGGGATGAGCAGTTCTTC,CASSLVAGDEQFF
15,-,-,TRBJ2-1,TRBV5-6,TGTGCCAGCAGCGACCTGACAGACTCCTACAATGAGCAGTTCTTC,CASSDLTDSYNEQFF
15,once,-,TRBJ1-5,TRBV27,TGTGCCAGCAGTTTATCTACCGGGGGAAATCAGCCCCAGCATTTT,CASSLSTGGNQPQHF
16,-,-,TRBJ1-6,TRBV28,TGTGCCAGCAGTTTATACAGGAGCTCCTATAATTCACCCCTCCACTTT,CASSLYRSSYNSPLHF
14,-,-,TRBJ1-2,TRBV5-1,TGCGCCAGCAGCTTTCCCGGGACATACTATGGCTACACCTTC,CASSFPGTYYGYTF
12,-,-,TRBJ2-7,TRBV19,TGTGCCAGTAGGGGGGACTCCTACGAGCAGTACTTC,CASRGDSYEQYF
10,-,-,TRBJ1-2,TRBV20-1,TGCAGTGCTAGAGGGTATGGCTACACCTTC,CSARGYGYTF
15,-,TRBD1,TRBJ1-1,TRBV6-5,TGTGCCAGCAGCGGGACAGGGGCCCCGAACACTGAAGCTTTCTTT,CASSGTGAPNTEAFF